Reported below is one T cell receptor (beta chain). The data derive from a study of OX40 agonist ivuxolimab in advanced cancers. V was cut by 6 bases and J by 6 bases, with 12 bases left in between. The germline gives CDR1 MNHEY, CDR2 SMNVEV (reference sequence). This CDR3 comprises 13 residues. Clones were read by immunoSEQ multiplex PCR, and TCRdb kept only the in-frame ones, dropping some. The sample lists about 99,000 clones, over 75% occurring once. The chain employs TRBV27 and TRBJ2-1; D perhaps matches TRBD2 (5 bases). This receptor was taken from an adult with an advanced solid tumor such as melanoma, head and neck, liver or kidney cancer. The sequenced sample was CD4+ or CD8+ T cells sorted from blood, obtained in a trial of the OX40 agonist ivuxolimab. Here the CDR3 reads CASSWTFGNEQFF. For the CDR3, the DNA is TGTGCCAGCAGCTGGACTTTTGGCAATGAGCAGTTCTTC.